The rows below give T cell receptor beta chains drawn from one sample of a study of cytomegalovirus exposure and HLA in healthy donors. The assay was immunoSEQ multiplex PCR, and TCRdb's table has in-frame clones only and misses some. Of approximately 130,000 clones listed, 75% to 90% are singletons. Sample: PBMCs. Every receptor here comes from a woman in her thirties in good health and CMV-seropositive. Each CDR3 is given with its conserved first and last residue. A D gene is named only where the DNA matches it firmly. Not all rows give a size; the values are once, few, many and, for expanded clones, a class.

>.|TRBJ1-2|TRBV9|TRBD1
CASSGRDSSNYGYTF
TGTGCCAGCAGCGGAAGGGACAGCTCTAACTATGGCTACACCTTC
>.|TRBJ2-6|TRBV28|.
CASSSPGAGANVLTF
TGTGCCAGCAGCTCACCAGGGGCTGGGGCCAACGTCCTGACTTTC
>.|TRBJ1-2|TRBV6-5|.
CASSSPGQTANYGYTF
TGTGCCAGCAGTTCCCCCGGGCAGACAGCTAACTATGGCTACACCTTC
>.|TRBJ2-3|TRBV11-2|.
CASSFTGFLTDTQYF
TGTGCCAGCAGCTTCACAGGATTTCTCACAGATACGCAGTATTTT
>once|TRBJ2-1|TRBV4-2|TRBD1
CASSQAPTGSYNEQFF
TGTGCCAGCAGCCAGGCCCCGACAGGGAGTTACAATGAGCAGTTCTTC
>.|TRBJ2-2|TRBV30|.
CAWSNDGRNTGELFF
TGTGCCTGGAGTAATGATGGCCGGAACACCGGGGAGCTGTTTTTT
>few|TRBJ2-1|TRBV6-5|.
CASSDIWEQFF
TGTGCCAGCTCGGACATCTGGGAGCAGTTCTTC
>.|TRBJ2-7|TRBV28|TRBD2
CASSSPLLAGVYEQYF
TGTGCCAGCAGTTCCCCTCTACTAGCGGGAGTCTACGAGCAGTACTTC
>.|TRBJ2-5|TRBV5-1|.
CASSLEFRGETQYF
TGCGCCAGCAGCTTGGAGTTCCGGGGAGAGACCCAGTACTTC
>.|TRBJ1-1|TRBV5-1|TRBD1
CASWDEGAYEAFF
TGCGCCAGCTGGGATGAGGGGGCCTACGAAGCTTTCTTT
>.|TRBJ2-7|TRBV19|.
CASSIDLGGTYEQYF
TGTGCCAGCAGTATCGACTTGGGAGGAACCTACGAGCAGTACTTC
>.|TRBJ2-7|TRBV11-2|.
CASSLGSREYEQYF
TGTGCCAGCAGCTTAGGGTCGAGGGAGTACGAGCAGTACTTC
>.|TRBJ1-3|TRBV7-9|.
CASSFGQISGNTIYF
TGTGCCAGCAGCTTCGGACAGATATCTGGAAACACCATATATTTT
>.|TRBJ2-1|TRBV5-6|TRBD2
CASSLGLAYNEQFF
TGTGCCAGCAGCTTGGGACTAGCTTACAATGAGCAGTTCTTC
>.|TRBJ2-3|TRBV10-3|TRBD2
CAIRTSGASTDTQYF
TGTGCCATCAGGACTAGCGGGGCTAGCACAGATACGCAGTATTTT
>.|TRBJ1-1|TRBV18|.
CASSPPGGRTTEAFF
TGTGCCAGCTCACCACCGGGGGGAAGGACAACTGAAGCTTTCTTT
>.|TRBJ2-3|TRBV30|.
CAWSGGPLRNTQYF
TGTGCCTGGAGTGGGGGCCCCCTCCGGAATACGCAGTATTTT
>.|TRBJ2-3|TRBV2|.
CASSVGVGTDTQYF
TGTGCCAGCAGTGTCGGGGTTGGGACAGATACGCAGTATTTT
>.|TRBJ2-1|TRBV25-1|.
CASTRSSYNEQFF
TGTGCCAGCACTAGGTCCTCCTACAATGAGCAGTTCTTC
>.|TRBJ2-2|TRBV28|.
CASSSPWFGPGELFF
TGTGCCAGCAGTTCCCCCTGGTTTGGCCCGGGGGAGCTGTTTTTT
>.|TRBJ1-4|TRBV5-6|TRBD1
CASSSGTGSEKLFF
TGTGCCAGCAGCTCCGGGACAGGGTCTGAAAAACTGTTTTTT
>few|TRBJ2-3|TRBV10-1|.
CASSESGRTDTQYF
TGCGCCAGCAGTGAGAGCGGCCGCACAGATACGCAGTATTTT
>.|TRBJ2-1|TRBV5-1|.
CASSYSGFYNEQFF
TGCGCCAGCAGCTATAGCGGCTTCTACAATGAGCAGTTCTTC
>once|TRBJ1-5|TRBV6-5|.
CASSYDRGSNQPQHF
TGTGCCAGCAGTTACGACCGGGGAAGCAATCAGCCCCAGCATTTT
>.|TRBJ2-1|TRBV5-1|TRBD2
CASSFPPSGGEQFF
TGCGCCAGCAGCTTCCCCCCTAGCGGAGGTGAGCAGTTCTTC
>.|TRBJ2-1|TRBV10-2|TRBD2
CASTRTSGFNEQFF
TGCGCCAGCACCAGGACTAGCGGGTTCAATGAGCAGTTCTTC
>.|TRBJ2-1|TRBV7-6|TRBD2
CASSLASGTFYNEQFF
TGTGCCAGCAGCTTGGCTAGCGGGACTTTCTACAATGAGCAGTTCTTC
>.|TRBJ1-1|TRBV10-3|TRBD1
CAISGGTTEAFF
TGTGCCATCTCAGGGGGGACCACTGAAGCTTTCTTT
>.|TRBJ2-7|TRBV28|TRBD1
CASSDRGSDEQYF
TGTGCCAGCAGCGACAGGGGGAGCGACGAGCAGTACTTC